This T cell receptor (beta chain) was captured in a study of OX40 agonist ivuxolimab in advanced cancers. The CDR3 is made up of 12 amino acids. V was cut by 5 bases and J by 6 bases, with 13 bases left in between. The V gene's germline CDR1 is GTSNPN and CDR2 SVGIG (reference sequence). Sequenced by immunoSEQ multiplex PCR; TCRdb stores in-frame clones only, minus some. This sample has nearly 45,000 clones, with 80% found just once. The TCR originated in an adult with an advanced solid tumor such as melanoma, head and neck, liver or kidney cancer. This material consisted of CD4+ or CD8+ T cells sorted from blood, taken in a trial of the OX40 agonist ivuxolimab. The V call is TRBV30, the J call TRBJ2-5; D tentatively reads TRBD1 or TRBD2 (6 bases each). This chain's CDR3 is CAWLQGGKTQYF. The CDR3 coding sequence is TGTGCCTGGCTACAGGGCGGGAAGACCCAGTACTTC.